This T cell receptor beta chain was identified in a study of identical twins. Whole-study findings and limits: Beta out-of-frame sequences showed weaker excess sharing between twins. Fewer insertions characterized abundant cord blood beta clonotypes, whereas memory repertoires showed none.

This clonotype was observed a few times. Antigen specificity is unknown. A universal primer binding site was introduced by template switching. The final cDNA contained unique molecular identifiers. TCRdb ran MiXCR on the 5' RACE reads and lists one entry per CDR3 protein. The sample has some 1,700,000 distinct CDR3 sequences; about 30% are singletons. Per the germline V gene, CDR1 is SGHRS and CDR2 is YFSETQ. The length of the CDR3 is 13 residues. V was clipped by 0 bases and J by 7 bases; unmatched bases: 3. Sample: cord blood. The TCR was taken from a newborn girl in good health. The rearrangement uses TRBV5-1 and TRBJ1-1; the match to TRBD1 covers 7 bases. The CDR3 DNA reads as TGCGCCAGCAGCTTGGACAGGGGACTTGAAGCTTTCTTT. It translates to CASSLDRGLEAFF.